The 10 T cell receptor beta chains in this list originate from one sample, sequenced in a study of cytomegalovirus exposure and HLA in healthy donors. The PCR contained 60 Vbeta and 13 Jbeta primers. The protocol was immunoSEQ multiplex PCR, while the TCRdb copy is restricted to in-frame clones and leaves out a portion. The sample has about 110,000 clones; roughly 74% are singletons. What was sequenced was PBMCs. Source of these receptors: a man in his forties in good health and CMV-seronegative.

The V gene is TRBV6-1, the J gene TRBJ2-5; no firm D call. Trimming took off 7 bases at V and 6 bases at J, with 18 bases between the two ends. Germline V CDR1 and CDR2: MNHNS, SASEGT. CDR3 size: 14 residues. CDR3 region: CASIVDYSDQTQYF. CDR3 DNA sequence: TGTGCCAGCATTGTCGATTACAGTGATCAGACCCAGTACTTC.

The chain has TRBV7-2 and TRBJ2-3, with 9 bases that match TRBD2. The CDR3 loop spans 15 amino acids. Germline CDR1 is SGHTA and CDR2 is FQGNSA. J was trimmed by 5 bases and V by 7 bases; bases with no gene match: 10. The DNA of the CDR3 is TGTGCCAGCAACATCGGTGCTAGCGGGGAAGATACGCAGTATTTT. This sequence encodes CASNIGASGEDTQYF. Combining the CDR3 with reference TRBV7-2 and TRBJ2-3 gives the whole variable domain GAGVSQSPSNKVTEKGKDVELRCDPISGHTALYWYRQSLGQGLEFLIYFQGNSAPDKSGLPSDRFSAERTGGSVSTLTIQRTQQEDSAVYLCASNIGASGEDTQYFGPGTRLTVL.

This sequence joins TRBV6-5 and TRBJ2-3, with 7 positions matching TRBD2. Trimming cost V 0 bases and J 4 bases; bases outside gene matches: 4. Germline values: CDR1 MNHEY, CDR2 SVGAGI. This CDR3 is 15 amino acids long. The CDR3 loop is CASSYSQGGADTQYF. The CDR3 region has the DNA TGTGCCAGCAGTTACTCCCAGGGAGGGGCAGATACGCAGTATTTT.

The J gene is TRBJ2-7, the V gene TRBV19; D is possibly TRBD1 (5 bases). CDR1 is LNHDA, CDR2 SQIVND, per germline (reference sequence). The CDR3 contains 15 residues. V dropped 5 bases and J dropped 3 bases, with 17 bases sitting between them. The CDR3 region has the DNA TGTGCCAGTAGTGCCCGCCCTGGAAGGGGCTACGAGCAGTACTTC. Translation gives CASSARPGRGYEQYF.

J is TRBJ2-7 and V is TRBV6-1; a weak D match, TRBD2 (6 bases). Germline V gene lookup returns CDR1 MNHNS and CDR2 SASEGT. The CDR3 is 19 residues long. The V gene lost 0 bases and the J gene lost 4 bases, with 25 bases spanning the gap. The CDR3 DNA sequence: TGTGCCAGCAGTGAAGCGCCGTTGTCTGGGCCTAGCGCCTTATACGAGCAGTACTTC. Its protein is CASSEAPLSGPSALYEQYF.

The V gene is TRBV5-1, the J gene TRBJ1-1; no reliable D call. The germline CDR1 and CDR2 sequences are SGHRS and YFSETQ. CDR3 size: 15 residues. V lost 0 bases and J lost 2, with 11 bases in between. The DNA for the CDR3 is TGCGCCAGCAGCTTGGGCGTTATAACCAACACTGAAGCTTTCTTT. This codes for CASSLGVITNTEAFF.

This clone was counted between two and nine times. The chain recombines TRBV6-1 with TRBJ2-7, with D tentatively TRBD1 (6 bases). The ends were cut back, 6 bases at V and 6 bases at J, with 18 bases in the middle. Germline lookup yields CDR1 MNHNS and CDR2 SASEGT. CDR3 length: 14 residues. CDR3: CASSGIGRGPEQYF. For the CDR3, the DNA is TGTGCCAGCAGCGGAATCGGCAGGGGACCCGAGCAGTACTTC.

This clone has more than one count but fewer than ten. The rearrangement links TRBV9 to TRBJ2-7; D gene uncertain. V lost 4 bases, J lost 3 bases, and 11 bases lay in between. Germline V lookup: CDR1 SGDLS, CDR2 YYNGEE. This CDR3 is 13 amino acids long. CDR3 DNA sequence: TGTGCCAGCAGCCTCCCGAGTCACTACGAGCAGTACTTC. This sequence encodes CASSLPSHYEQYF.

CDR3 DNA: TGTGCCAGTAGTATCAGTACGGGTAGCAATCAGCCCCAGCATTTT. Translating gives CASSISTGSNQPQHF. The chain combines TRBV19 with TRBJ1-5; D gene uncertain. The ends were cut back, 3 bases at V and 0 bases at J, with 9 bases in the middle. Germline V gives CDR1 LNHDA, CDR2 SQIVND (reference sequence). The CDR3 extends over 15 amino acids.

This rearrangement joins TRBV4-2 to TRBJ2-1, with D possibly TRBD2 on 7 matching bases. In germline, CDR1 is LGHNA, CDR2 YNFKEQ. The CDR3 runs 14 residues. V dropped 1 base and J dropped 7 bases, with 11 bases sitting between them. This chain's CDR3 is CASSQAGGGNEQFF. DNA for the CDR3: TGTGCCAGCAGCCAAGCGGGGGGCGGGAATGAGCAGTTCTTC.